Shown below are 6 T cell receptor delta chains from a single sample sequenced in a study of gamma-delta T cells after stem cell transplantation. TCRdb fed the RT-PCR reads into CATT to redo clone calling. The table shows roughly 14,000 delta-chain clones, with almost 9.5% occurring only once. Sequenced: gamma-delta T cells. These receptors were taken from a human donor. It is not recorded whose cells these are; they may come from a transplant donor.

Points on this clone: The junction differs from germline at one of its ends, possibly a read error. The chain's CDR3 is CACDTGEDRSSYTLQMFF. CDR3 DNA: TGTGCCTGTGACACCGGCGAAGACCGCTCCTCGTACACCCTACAGATGTTTTTC. The chain links TRDV2 to TRDJ3; D call uncertain. The germline CDR1 and CDR2 sequences are GEAIGNYY and EKD. CDR3 size: 18 residues.

This clone showed up many times. The junction differs from germline at one of its ends, possibly a read error. The identical CDR3 is also encoded by other nucleotide sequences in the sample. The chain recombines TRDV2 with TRDJ1; TRDD3 matches at 11 bases. The CDR3 runs 21 residues. Germline CDR1 reads GEAIGNYY; CDR2 reads EKD. CDR3 region: CACDTVPGGYNWTSYTAKLIF. The CDR3 bases are TGTGCCTGTGACACCGTCCCTGGGGGATACAACTGGACTTCGTACACCGCTAAACTCATCTTT.

At least ten counts were recorded for this clone. This sample includes further DNA sequences coding for the same CDR3. The gene calls are TRDV2 and TRDJ1, with 9 bases aligning to TRDD3. J gave up 4 bases and V 0 bases, and 5 bases lay outside the gene matches. The CDR3 sequence is 15 residues long. Germline V gene sequence: CDR1 GEAIGNYY, CDR2 EKD. CDR3: CACDTGGDTGDKLIF. CDR3 sequence (DNA): TGTGCCTGTGACACCGGTGGGGATACGGGCGATAAACTCATCTTT.

In the case of this clone: The protein held in TCRdb is that of a much larger clone and does not match this DNA's translation at residue 18, likely because of a read error; the protein shown is translated from the DNA. The V call is TRDV2, the J call TRDJ3, with D possibly matching TRDD3 (5 bases). CDR1 and CDR2 from the germline V gene are GEAIGNYY and EKD. The CDR3 sequence is 20 residues long. The CDR3 is CACDTLPAGPSSWDTRQTFF. CDR3 DNA sequence: TGTGCCTGTGACACCCTGCCAGCCGGACCGAGCTCCTGGGACACCCGACAGACGTTTTTC.

This clone was seen a handful of times. This likely reflects a read error, since a far larger clone is one base away. The sample contains more than one DNA sequence encoding this CDR3. This sequence joins TRDV2 and TRDJ1; TRDD3 might be the D (5 bases). Germline V lookup: CDR1 GEAIGNYY, CDR2 EKD. The CDR3 extends over 15 amino acids. The CDR3 coding sequence is TGCGCCTGTGATGGGGTGGGATCGTACACCGATAAACTCATCTTT. This sequence encodes CACDGVGSYTDKLIF.

This clone appeared a few times. The junction departs from germline at one end; a sequencing error may be responsible. CDR3 amino acids: CASVYSTQTGLMATTDTLIF. The DNA for the CDR3 is TGTGCCTCCGTGTACTCTACTCAGACTGGGTTGATGGCCACCACCGATACACTCATCTTT. The chain links TRDV3 to TRDJ1, with D perhaps matching TRDD3 (6 bases). The germline V gene has CDR1 TVYSNPD and CDR2 GDNSRS (reference sequence). The CDR3 consists of 20 residues.